This TCR beta chain is from a study of blood T cell repertoires in COVID-19. Study background: Sample material is recorded as cDNA or gDNA derived from T cells, B-cell-depleted T cells, or PBMCs.

Authors' analysis steps: How many nucleated cells were present was estimated from reference gene primer amplification. Sequenced by immunoSEQ multiplex PCR; TCRdb stores in-frame clones only, minus some. V and J calls and clone size are as listed in that table; D and trimming were resolved from the DNA. This sample has 200,000 to 250,000 clones, with around 88% found just once. The CDR3 totals 14 residues. The V and J ends lost 4 bases and 8 bases, in that order; junction bases with no gene match: 9. Germline V gives CDR1 SGHRS, CDR2 YFSETQ. The gene calls are TRBV5-1 and TRBJ1-1, with 9 bases fitting TRBD1. What was sequenced was peripheral blood. This TCR was sampled from a man older than 75 with acute or convalescent COVID-19. The CDR3 DNA follows: TGCGCCAGCAGCAGTCAAGCGGGACAGGGAGAAGCTTTCTTT. Encoded protein: CASSSQAGQGEAFF.